The clone carrying this T cell receptor (beta chain) was seen at least ten times. This entry belongs to a study of spatial heterogeneity in lung cancer. CDR1 and CDR2 from the germline V gene are MDHEN and SYDVKM. V was cut by 7 bases and J by 2 bases, with 8 bases left in between. This CDR3 has 12 residues. MiXCR, applied by TCRdb to the 5' RACE reads, yields one record per CDR3 protein. This sample yields about 25,000 distinct CDR3 sequences, of which just under 7% are seen a single time; 13% to 15% belongs to the top ten. Stated time point: sample taken at primary tumor resection. Without sorting, whole RNA was sequenced from tumor, nontumor lung or frozen PBMC.

This rearrangement joins TRBV28 to TRBJ2-5; maybe TRBD1 (6 bases). This receptor was taken from a male donor with early-stage non-small cell lung cancer. This specimen was PBMCs, taken at surgery. The CDR3 sequence: CASTDRQETQYF. As DNA, the CDR3 is TGTGCCAGCACGGACAGACAAGAGACCCAGTACTTC.